One TCR beta chain is described in this entry. These data are taken from a study of blood T cell repertoires in COVID-19. Deletions cut 8 bases from V and 6 bases from J, with 13 bases between. This CDR3 is built from 13 residues. Germline V gene sequence: CDR1 MDHEN, CDR2 SYDVKM. Some clones are missing from TCRdb's copy, which holds only in-frame ones; the method was immunoSEQ multiplex PCR. The sample includes some 300,000 clones, roughly 90% of them seen just once. Sequencing used PBMCs or T cells enriched from blood (not recorded which). This clonotype originated in a woman aged 18-29 years with acute COVID-19. V and J are TRBV28 and TRBJ2-2; possible D gene TRBD2, 6 bases. The DNA of the CDR3 is TGTGCCAGCGGTACGGGAGTATCCGGGGAGCTGTTTTTT. This codes for CASGTGVSGELFF.